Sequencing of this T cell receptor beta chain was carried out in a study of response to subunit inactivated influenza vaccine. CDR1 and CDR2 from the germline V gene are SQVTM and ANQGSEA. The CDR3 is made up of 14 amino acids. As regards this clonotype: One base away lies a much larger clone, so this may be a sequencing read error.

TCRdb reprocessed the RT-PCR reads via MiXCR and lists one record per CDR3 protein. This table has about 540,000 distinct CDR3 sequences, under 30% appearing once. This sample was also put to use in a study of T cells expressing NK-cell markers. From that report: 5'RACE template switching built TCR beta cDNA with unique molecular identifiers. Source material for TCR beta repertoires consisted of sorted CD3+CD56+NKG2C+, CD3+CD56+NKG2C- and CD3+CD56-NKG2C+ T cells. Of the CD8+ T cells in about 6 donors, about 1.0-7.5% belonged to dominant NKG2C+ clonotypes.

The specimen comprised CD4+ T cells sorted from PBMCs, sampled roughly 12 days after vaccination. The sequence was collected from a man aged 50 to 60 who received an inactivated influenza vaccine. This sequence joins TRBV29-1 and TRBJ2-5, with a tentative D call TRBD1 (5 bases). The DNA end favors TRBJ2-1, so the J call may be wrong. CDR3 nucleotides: TGCAGCGTTGAATTATCAGGGCGACAAGAGACCCAGTTCTTC. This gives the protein CSVELSGRQETQFF.